The present entry profiles one T cell receptor beta chain with its context. This CDR3 comprises 15 residues. Germline assignment: CDR1 LGHNA and CDR2 YSLEER. TCRdb reprocessed the 5' RACE reads and keeps a single row for each CDR3 protein, giving no DNA. Seen in this sample are 500,000 to 700,000 distinct CDR3 sequences; the ten most common clones hold approximately 3.6%. The record originates from a study of T cells expressing NK-cell markers. The rearrangement joins TRBV4-3 to TRBJ1-5; TCRdb designates TRBD1, a call that cannot be tested without DNA. The receptor was isolated from a man aged 18 to 29 in good health. Sequencing input: blood T cells: a sorted CD56 or NKG2C T cell subset, CD4+ or CD8+ T cells, or bulk PBMC T cells (not recorded which). CDR3 sequence reads: CASSQAQGGNQPQHF.